This T cell receptor (beta chain) originates from a study of blood T cell repertoires in COVID-19. Data came from immunoSEQ multiplex PCR; TCRdb stores just in-frame clones and leaves some out. The table lists a few hundred thousand clones, roughly nine tenths of them singletons. The CDR3 is made up of 16 amino acids. V lost 4 bases, J lost 3 bases, and 7 bases stayed unmatched. Germline V gene lookup returns CDR1 SGHNT and CDR2 YYREEE (reference sequence). What was sequenced was PBMCs or T cells enriched from blood (not recorded which). The receptor's source is a man under 40 who had recovered from COVID-19. This chain connects TRBV5-4 to TRBJ2-3, with TRBD2 matching over 11 bases. CDR3 protein: CASSPYSGRGTDTQYF. CDR3 DNA: TGTGCCAGCAGCCCCTATAGCGGGAGGGGAACAGATACGCAGTATTTT. Combining the CDR3 with reference TRBV5-4 and TRBJ2-3 gives the whole variable domain ETGVTQSPTHLIKTRGQQVTLRCSSQSGHNTVSWYQQALGQGPQFIFQYYREEENGRGNFPPRFSGLQFPNYSSELNVNALELDDSALYLCASSPYSGRGTDTQYFGPGTRLTVL.